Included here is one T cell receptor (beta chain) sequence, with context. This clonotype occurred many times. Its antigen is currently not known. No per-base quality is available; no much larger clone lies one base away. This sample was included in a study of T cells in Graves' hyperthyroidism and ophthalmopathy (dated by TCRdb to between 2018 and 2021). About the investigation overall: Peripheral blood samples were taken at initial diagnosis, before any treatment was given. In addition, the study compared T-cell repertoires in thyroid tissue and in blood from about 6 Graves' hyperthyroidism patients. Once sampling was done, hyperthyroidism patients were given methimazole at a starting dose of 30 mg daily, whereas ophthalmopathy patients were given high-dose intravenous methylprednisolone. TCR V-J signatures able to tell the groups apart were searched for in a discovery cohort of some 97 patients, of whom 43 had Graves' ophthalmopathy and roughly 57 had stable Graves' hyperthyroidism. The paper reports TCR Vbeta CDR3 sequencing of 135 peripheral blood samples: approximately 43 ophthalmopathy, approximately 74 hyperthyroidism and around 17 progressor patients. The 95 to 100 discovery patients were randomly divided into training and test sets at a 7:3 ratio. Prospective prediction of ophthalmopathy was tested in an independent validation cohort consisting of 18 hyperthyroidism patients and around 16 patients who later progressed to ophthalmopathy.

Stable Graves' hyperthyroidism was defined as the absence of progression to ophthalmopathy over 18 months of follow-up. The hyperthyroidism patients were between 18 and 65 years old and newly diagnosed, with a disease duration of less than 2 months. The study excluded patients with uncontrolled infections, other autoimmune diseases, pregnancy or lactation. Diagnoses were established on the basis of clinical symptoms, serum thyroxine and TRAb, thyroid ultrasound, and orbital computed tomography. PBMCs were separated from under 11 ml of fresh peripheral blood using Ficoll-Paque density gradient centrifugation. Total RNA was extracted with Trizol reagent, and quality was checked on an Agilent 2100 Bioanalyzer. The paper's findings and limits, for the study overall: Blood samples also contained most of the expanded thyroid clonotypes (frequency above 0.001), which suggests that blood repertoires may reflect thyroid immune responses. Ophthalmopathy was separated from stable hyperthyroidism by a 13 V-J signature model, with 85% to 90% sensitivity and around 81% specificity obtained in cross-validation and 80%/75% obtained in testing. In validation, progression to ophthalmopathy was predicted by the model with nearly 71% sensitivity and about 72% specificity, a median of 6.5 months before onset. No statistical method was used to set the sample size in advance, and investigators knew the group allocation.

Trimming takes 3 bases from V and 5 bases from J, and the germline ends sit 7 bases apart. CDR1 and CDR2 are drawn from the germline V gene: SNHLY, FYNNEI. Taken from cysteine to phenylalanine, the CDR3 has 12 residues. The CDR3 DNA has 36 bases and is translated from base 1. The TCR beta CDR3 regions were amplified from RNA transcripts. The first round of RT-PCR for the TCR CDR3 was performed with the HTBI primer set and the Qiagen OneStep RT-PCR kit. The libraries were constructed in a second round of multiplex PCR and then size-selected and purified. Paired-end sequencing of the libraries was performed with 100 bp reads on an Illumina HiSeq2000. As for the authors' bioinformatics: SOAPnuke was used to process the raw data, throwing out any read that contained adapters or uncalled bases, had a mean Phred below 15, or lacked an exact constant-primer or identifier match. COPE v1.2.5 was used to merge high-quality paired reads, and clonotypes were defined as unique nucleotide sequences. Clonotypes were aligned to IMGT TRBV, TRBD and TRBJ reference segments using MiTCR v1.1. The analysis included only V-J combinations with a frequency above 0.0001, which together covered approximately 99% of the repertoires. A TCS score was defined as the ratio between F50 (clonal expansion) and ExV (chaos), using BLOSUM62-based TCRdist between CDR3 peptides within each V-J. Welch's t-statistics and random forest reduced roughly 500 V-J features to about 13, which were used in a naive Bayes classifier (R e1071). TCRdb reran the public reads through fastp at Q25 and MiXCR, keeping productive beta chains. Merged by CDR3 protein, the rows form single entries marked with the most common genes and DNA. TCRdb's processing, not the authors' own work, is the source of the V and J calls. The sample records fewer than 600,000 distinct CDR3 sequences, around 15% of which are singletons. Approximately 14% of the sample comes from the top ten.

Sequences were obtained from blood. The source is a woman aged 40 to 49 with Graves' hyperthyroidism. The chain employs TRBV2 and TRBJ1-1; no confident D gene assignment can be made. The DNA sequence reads TGTGCCAGCAGTGAGGGTTGGACTGAAGCTTTCTTT. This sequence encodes CASSEGWTEAFF.